The present TCR beta chain was sequenced within a study of control samples from healthy donors and cancer patients. Notes on this clone: Other DNA sequences within the sample encode an identical CDR3.

J was trimmed by 3 bases and V by 0 bases; bases with no gene match: 16. There are 20 residues in the CDR3. Germline-derived CDR1 and CDR2 are ENHRY and SYGVKD. Profiled with immunoSEQ multiplex PCR; TCRdb holds only in-frame clones, not every one. The data hold about 150,000 clones, with around 96% observed a single time. This clonotype was obtained from a woman in her thirties or forties in good health. The chain uses TRBV10-3 and TRBJ2-7, with TRBD2 matching 11 bases. Sequencing was performed on blood. The DNA of the CDR3 is TGTGCCATCAGTGAGTCCCTGTCAAGTAGCGGGGGGGCGCGGGGCTACGAGCAGTACTTC. Its translation is CAISESLSSSGGARGYEQYF.